The 9 T cell receptor beta chains in this list originate from one sample, sequenced in a study of cytomegalovirus exposure and HLA in healthy donors. The PCR employed 60 Vbeta primers together with 13 Jbeta primers. TCRdb's table, derived via immunoSEQ multiplex PCR, lists solely in-frame clones and lacks some. The data hold around 150,000 clones, with roughly 80% observed a single time. Input material: PBMCs. Every receptor here comes from a human donor in good health.

J is TRBJ1-6 and V is TRBV30; 9 bases line up with TRBD1. This CDR3 spans 15 amino acids. Germline CDR1 reads GTSNPN; CDR2 reads SVGIG (reference sequence). V trimming: 1 base; J trimming: 7 bases; junction bases outside the gene matches: 5. The CDR3 reads CAWSAGTGKNSPLHF. In nucleotides, the CDR3 is TGTGCCTGGAGTGCCGGGACAGGGAAAAATTCACCCCTCCACTTT.

This rearrangement joins TRBV13 to TRBJ2-3, with 11 bases lining up with TRBD2. Germline V lookup: CDR1 PRHDT, CDR2 FYEKMQ (reference sequence). J gave up 4 bases and V 0 bases, and 9 bases lay outside the gene matches. The CDR3 totals 18 residues. The CDR3 sequence is CASSLGPGLAGGPDTQYF. DNA for the CDR3: TGTGCCAGCAGCTTAGGACCTGGGCTAGCGGGAGGTCCAGATACGCAGTATTTT.

The rearrangement uses TRBV28 and TRBJ1-2, with 8 bases matching TRBD1. Germline trimming cut 5 bases from V and 3 bases from J; bases unmatched to any gene: 8. The CDR3 has 15 amino acids. CDR1 is MDHEN, CDR2 SYDVKM, per germline. CDR3 in amino acids: CASSDYRGWDYGYTF. The CDR3 bases are TGTGCCAGCAGTGACTACAGGGGGTGGGACTATGGCTACACCTTC.

Concerning this clone: One junction end disagrees with the germline gene, perhaps due to a read error. This rearrangement joins TRBV7-9 to TRBJ1-2; tentatively, D is TRBD1 (6 bases). The germline V gene encodes CDR1 SEHNR and CDR2 FQNEAQ (reference sequence). This CDR3 contains 14 residues. The CDR3 nucleotides read TGTTCCAGCAGCTCCAAAGGAGAGGGGGATGGCTACACCTTC. Amino acids: CSSSSKGEGDGYTF.

This chain uses TRBV7-8 with TRBJ2-1; 16 positions match TRBD2. CDR1 and CDR2 (germline): SGHVS, FQNEAQ. The CDR3 is 19 residues long. V lost 1 base, J lost 8 bases, and 11 bases stayed unmatched. CDR3 loop: CASSLGLGLAGGLRDEQFF. Written as DNA, the CDR3 is TGTGCCAGCAGCTTAGGGTTGGGACTAGCGGGGGGGCTTCGGGATGAGCAGTTCTTC.

The chain carries TRBV7-2 and TRBJ2-5, with TRBD2 matching 11 bases. V dropped 4 bases and J dropped 5; count of bases not matched to a gene: 9. The germline V gene has CDR1 SGHTA and CDR2 FQGNSA. The CDR3 consists of 16 residues. CDR3 sequence: CASSYLAGGAFETQYF. The CDR3 bases are TGTGCCAGCAGCTACCTAGCGGGAGGTGCGTTCGAGACCCAGTACTTC.

The chain has TRBV20-1 and TRBJ1-2, with D possibly being TRBD1 (5 bases). Germline CDR1 and CDR2: DFQATT and SNEGSKA (reference sequence). V lost 6 bases and J lost 5, with 10 bases in between. The CDR3 extends over 11 amino acids. The CDR3 region is CSADDRYGYTF. CDR3 nucleotides: TGCAGTGCCGACGACAGATATGGCTACACCTTC.

The rearrangement uses TRBV28 and TRBJ1-1; TRBD1 matches at 7 bases. This CDR3 has 17 residues. V was pared by 5 bases and J by 0 bases, with 12 bases of the junction left unmatched. Germline values: CDR1 MDHEN, CDR2 SYDVKM. In nucleotides, the CDR3 is TGTGCCAGCAGTCCCTTGGGACAGTCAGACTTGAACACTGAAGCTTTCTTT. Translation gives CASSPLGQSDLNTEAFF.

The chain carries TRBV7-9 and TRBJ2-7; 7 bases are a match to TRBD1. The CDR3 runs to 17 residues. Germline V gene lookup returns CDR1 SEHNR and CDR2 FQNEAQ (reference sequence). The V and J ends lost 3 bases and 5 bases, in that order; junction bases with no gene match: 16. The CDR3 loop is CASSFDRDKPLLDEQYF. In DNA form, the CDR3 reads TGTGCCAGCAGCTTCGACAGGGACAAACCCCTTTTGGACGAGCAGTACTTC.